This record looks at one T cell receptor (beta chain) sequence and its context. Its target is unknown. Sorted-subset replicate PCRs used about 200 ng of genomic DNA. This amount corresponded to 30,000 to 35,000 T cell genomes. TCRdb's copy holds only in-frame clones and misses some; the assay was immunoSEQ multiplex PCR. The sample records 550,000 to 850,000 clones, 55% to 80% being singletons. V lost 6 bases and J 5 bases, leaving 7 bases between the germline ends. Per germline, CDR1 KGHSH and CDR2 LQKENI. This CDR3 region has 11 residues. This specimen comes from a study of shared clonotypes between healthy human individuals. Study findings and constraints: The study found lower generation probabilities in non-shared clonotypes than in those shared by all four donors. An anticipated effect of sequencing depth on clonotype sharing among donors was recognized. Sequencing of the sorted subsets was shown by rarefaction to be incomplete despite large depth.

The rearrangement joins TRBV18 to TRBJ1-2, with D hard to call. The receptor was isolated from a woman between 25 and 40 years old in good health. Sequencing used memory CD4+ T cells sorted from blood. Subset: CD45RA-negative fraction. The CDR3 DNA reads TGTGCCAGCTCTCGCGGGTATGGCTACACCTTC. The encoded protein is CASSRGYGYTF.